This T cell receptor (beta chain) is drawn from a study of blood T cells in healthy people across ages. With a J-beta primer mix and a sample-barcoded 5' primer, a second PCR ran 7 to 11 cycles. From the 5' RACE reads, TCRdb called clonotypes with MiXCR, one entry per CDR3 protein. The sample holds roughly 1.6 million distinct CDR3 sequences, around 36% seen once. Each donor had roughly 10 milliliters of peripheral blood drawn. Total RNA extraction produced at least 5.5 micrograms (per sample) for the study. The CDR3 covers 16 residues. Trimming pared 1 base from V and 4 bases from J, leaving 16 bases between. Germline assignment: CDR1 SGHVS and CDR2 FNYEAQ.

The chain combines TRBV7-6 with TRBJ2-5; possible D gene TRBD2, 6 bases. Sequenced material: blood. The sequence derives from a woman aged 25 to 45 in good health. The CDR3 sequence is CASSLDSGPGVETQYF. CDR3 DNA sequence: TGTGCCAGCAGCTTAGATTCCGGGCCGGGGGTAGAGACCCAGTACTTC.